Sequencing of this TCR beta chain was carried out in a study of T cells expressing NK-cell markers. For the study at large: In sorted CD3+CD56+NKG2C+, CD3+CD56+NKG2C- and CD3+CD56-NKG2C+ T cells, TCR beta repertoires were obtained. Eight donors were sequenced, seven testing HCMV-seropositive and one testing seronegative.

TCRdb reprocessed the 5' RACE reads, with one entry per CDR3 protein and no DNA. This table lists some 280,000 distinct CDR3 sequences. The CDR3 is 15 amino acids. Broader study findings: Dominant NKG2C+ clonotypes made up roughly 1.0-8% of CD8+ T cells in roughly 6 donors.

With respect to this clonotype: Its specificity is not known.

The V call is TRBV12-3 or TRBV12-4, the J call TRBJ2-1; TCRdb indicates TRBD1, and absent DNA this call remains unverified. The sample was blood T cells: a sorted CD56 or NKG2C T cell subset, CD4+ or CD8+ T cells, or bulk PBMC T cells (not recorded which). This TCR was recovered from a young man in good health. This chain's CDR3 is CASSPLPGTENEQFF.